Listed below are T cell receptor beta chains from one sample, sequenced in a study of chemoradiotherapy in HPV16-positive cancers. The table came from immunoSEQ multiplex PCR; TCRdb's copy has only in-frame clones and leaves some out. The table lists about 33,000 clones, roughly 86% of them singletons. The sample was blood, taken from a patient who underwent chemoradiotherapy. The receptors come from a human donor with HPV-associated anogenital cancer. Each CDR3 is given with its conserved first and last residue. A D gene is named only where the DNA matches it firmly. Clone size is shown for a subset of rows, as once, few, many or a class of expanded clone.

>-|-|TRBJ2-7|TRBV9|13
TGTGCCAGCAGCAAAGGTGGAGACTACGAGCAGTACTTC
CASSKGGDYEQYF
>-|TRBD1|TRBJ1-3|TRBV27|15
TGTGCCAGCAGTTTGGGGAACAGGGGACGAAACACCATATATTTT
CASSLGNRGRNTIYF
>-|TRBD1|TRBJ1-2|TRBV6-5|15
TGTGCCAGCAGTACACAGAACAGGGGCCACTATGGCTACACCTTC
CASSTQNRGHYGYTF
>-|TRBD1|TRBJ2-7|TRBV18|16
TGTGCCAGCTCACCCTCGACTGGGACAGGGTACTACGAGCAGTACTTC
CASSPSTGTGYYEQYF
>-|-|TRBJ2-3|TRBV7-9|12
TGTGCCAGCAGGGGGGGTGGAGATACGCAGTATTTT
CASRGGGDTQYF
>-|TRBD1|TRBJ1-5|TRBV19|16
TGTGCCAGTAGTCTGAATTTCGGGACAGGCAATCAGCCCCAGCATTTT
CASSLNFGTGNQPQHF
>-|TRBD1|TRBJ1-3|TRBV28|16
TGTGCCAGCAGCCCTCGGACAGGGGAGGCTGGAAACACCATATATTTT
CASSPRTGEAGNTIYF
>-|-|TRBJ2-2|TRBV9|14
TGTGCCACCTCCCCCTCGGGGAACACCGGGGAGCTGTTTTTT
CATSPSGNTGELFF
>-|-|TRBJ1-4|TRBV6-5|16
TGTGCCAGCAGTTACTCGTTGGGGACGGATAATGAAAAACTGTTTTTT
CASSYSLGTDNEKLFF
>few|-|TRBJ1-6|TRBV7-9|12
TGTGCCAGCAGCCCCGGTGCCTTGACCCTCCACTTT
CASSPGALTLHF
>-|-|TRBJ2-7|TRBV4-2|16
TGTGCCAGCAGCCAAGTGTTGTGGGCCCAGTCCCACGAGCAGTACTTC
CASSQVLWAQSHEQYF
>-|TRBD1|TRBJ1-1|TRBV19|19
TGTGCCAGTAGTCCTCAGGGGGCGCGTCTTAATCGTTTGTCGGCTGAAGCTTTCTTT
CASSPQGARLNRLSAEAFF
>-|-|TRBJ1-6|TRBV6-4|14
TGTGCCAGCAGTGACTCAGGCTCAAATTCACCCCTCCACTTT
CASSDSGSNSPLHF
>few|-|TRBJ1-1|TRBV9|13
TGTGCCAGCAGCGTAGCGGGGAACACTGAAGCTTTCTTT
CASSVAGNTEAFF
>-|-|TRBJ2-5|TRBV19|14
TGTGCCAGTAGTCCACGGACTAATGGGGAGACCCAGTACTTC
CASSPRTNGETQYF
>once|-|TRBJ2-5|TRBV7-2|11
TGTGCCAGCAGGCGTCAAGAGACCCAGTACTTC
CASRRQETQYF
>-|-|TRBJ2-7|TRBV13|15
TGTGCCAGCAGCTTTCGAAGTCTCGGCGCGGGCTCGCAGTACTTC
CASSFRSLGAGSQYF
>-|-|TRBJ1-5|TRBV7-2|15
TGTGCCAGCAGCTTAGTCTTGGGTGGCAATCAGCCCCAGCATTTT
CASSLVLGGNQPQHF
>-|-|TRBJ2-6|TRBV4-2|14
TGTGCCAGCAGCCAAGAATCTGGGGCCAACGTCCTGACTTTC
CASSQESGANVLTF
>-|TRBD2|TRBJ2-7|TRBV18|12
TGTGCCAGCTCACCAACGGGGGGCGAGCAGTACTTC
CASSPTGGEQYF
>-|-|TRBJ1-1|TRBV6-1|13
TGTGCCAGCCAATTGACGGCTCGCACTGAAGCTTTCTTT
CASQLTARTEAFF
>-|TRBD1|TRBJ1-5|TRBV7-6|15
TGTGCCAGCAGCTTACAACAGGGGTACAATCAGCCCCAGCATTTT
CASSLQQGYNQPQHF
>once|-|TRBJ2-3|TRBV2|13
TGTGCCAGCATGGGGGCAGGGAAGGGGACGCAGTATTTT
CASMGAGKGTQYF
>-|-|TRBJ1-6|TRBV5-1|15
TGCGCCAGCAGCGTAGAGGGACCGGGTAATTCACCCCTCCACTTT
CASSVEGPGNSPLHF
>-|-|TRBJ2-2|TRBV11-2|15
TGTGCCAGCAGCTTAGTCTCCGGCCCCACCGGGGAGCTGTTTTTT
CASSLVSGPTGELFF
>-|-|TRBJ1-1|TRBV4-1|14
TGCGCCAGCAGCCAAGATCCAGAGAACACTGAAGCTTTCTTT
CASSQDPENTEAFF
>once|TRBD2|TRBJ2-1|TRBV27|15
TGTGCCAGCAGGACTAGCGGGGGGCCCTACAATGAGCAGTTCTTC
CASRTSGGPYNEQFF
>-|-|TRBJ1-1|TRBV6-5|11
TGTGCCAGCAGTCAAGCTGGGAAAGCTTTCTTT
CASSQAGKAFF
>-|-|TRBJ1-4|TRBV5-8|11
TGTGCCAGCAGCCTCCGTGAAAAACTGTTTTTT
CASSLREKLFF
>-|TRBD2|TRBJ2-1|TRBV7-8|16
TGTGCCAGCAGGGTGGGACTAGCGGGGAAATACAATGAGCAGTTCTTC
CASRVGLAGKYNEQFF
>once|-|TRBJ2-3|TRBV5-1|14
TGCGCCAGCAGCCCGGGGGACAATCCAGATACGCAGTATTTT
CASSPGDNPDTQYF
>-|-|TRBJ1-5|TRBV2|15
TGTGCCAGCAGTGAAGCGGAGGGGACGGGTCAGCCCCAGCATTTT
CASSEAEGTGQPQHF
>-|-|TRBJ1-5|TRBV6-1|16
TGTGCCAGCAGTGAAGTGGTGACCTATAGCAATCAGCCCCAGCATTTT
CASSEVVTYSNQPQHF
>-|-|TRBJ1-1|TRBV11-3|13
TGTGCCAGCAGCCAAGTGGGGGGATCTGAAGCTTTCTTT
CASSQVGGSEAFF
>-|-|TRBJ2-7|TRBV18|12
TGTGCCAGCTCACCAAGCTCCTACGAGCAGTACTTC
CASSPSSYEQYF
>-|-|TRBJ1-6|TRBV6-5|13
TGTGCCAGCAGCGGGGGTTATAATTCACCCCTCCACTTT
CASSGGYNSPLHF
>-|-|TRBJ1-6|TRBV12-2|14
TGTGCAAGTCGCCCGACAGGGGATAATTCACCCCTCCACTTT
CASRPTGDNSPLHF
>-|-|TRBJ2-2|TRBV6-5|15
TGTGCCAGCAGTTACCAACGGATTAACACCGGGGAGCTGTTTTTT
CASSYQRINTGELFF
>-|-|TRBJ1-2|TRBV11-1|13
TGTGCCAGCAGCCACCCGAGGGGTGGCGGCTACACCTTC
CASSHPRGGGYTF
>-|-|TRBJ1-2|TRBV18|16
TGTGCCAGCTCACCTCTCAACCAGGGTTCACACTATGGCTACACCTTC
CASSPLNQGSHYGYTF
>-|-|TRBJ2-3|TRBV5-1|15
TGCGCCAGCAGCCCGCTCTTAGGTCGGACAGATACGCAGTATTTT
CASSPLLGRTDTQYF
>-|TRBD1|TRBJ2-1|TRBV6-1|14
TGTGCCAGCAGTTCGACAGGGGAGGACGATGAGCAGTTCTTC
CASSSTGEDDEQFF
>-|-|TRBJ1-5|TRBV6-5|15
TGTGCCAGCAGTTACTCGAAGGCAGGGGATCAGCCCCAGCATTTT
CASSYSKAGDQPQHF
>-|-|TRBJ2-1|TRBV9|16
TGTGCCAGCAGCGTAGACGGCAATCCCTCCTACAATGAGCAGTTCTTC
CASSVDGNPSYNEQFF
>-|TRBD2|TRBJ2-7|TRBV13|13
TGTGCCAGCGGGGAGGGGAATATCAACGAGCAGTACTTC
CASGEGNINEQYF
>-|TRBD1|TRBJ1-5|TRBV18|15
TGTGCCAGCTCACCCCCGGGGGACAGGGGTCAGCCCCAGCATTTT
CASSPPGDRGQPQHF
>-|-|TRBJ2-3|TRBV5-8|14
TGTGCCAGCAGCCTTTGGACAGCCACAGATACGCAGTATTTT
CASSLWTATDTQYF
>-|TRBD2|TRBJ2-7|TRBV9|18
TGTGCCAGCAGCTTGGGACTAGCGGGGGGCTTGAGCTCCTACGAGCAGTACTTC
CASSLGLAGGLSSYEQYF
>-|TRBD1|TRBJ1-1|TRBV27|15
TGTGCCAGCAGTTTATTCGGGACAGCCAACACTGAAGCTTTCTTT
CASSLFGTANTEAFF
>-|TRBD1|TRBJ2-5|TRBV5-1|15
TGCGCCAGCAGCTTGCCGACAGGGGGCCAAGAGACCCAGTACTTC
CASSLPTGGQETQYF
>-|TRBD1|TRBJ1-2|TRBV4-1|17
TGCGCCAGCAGCCAAGATATAAGGGGGACAGGGGGCTATGGCTACACCTTC
CASSQDIRGTGGYGYTF